Listed below are T cell receptor beta chains from one sample, sequenced in a study of human T cells and chemical hapten exposure. TCRdb analysed the RACE reads with MiXCR anew, one entry per CDR3 protein. The data show about 120,000 distinct CDR3 sequences, around 13% seen once. Sequencing was performed on whole blood, taken in connection with sensitization to the hapten diphenylcyclopropenone (DPC). These receptors were obtained from a man aged 18 to 35 with alopecia areata. Some clones in this sample may be carry-over from other donors' samples. CDR3s include the opening cysteine and the closing phenylalanine or tryptophan. Each record gives: CDR3 DNA, CDR3 protein, J gene, D gene, V gene, clone size. A D gene is named only where the DNA matches it firmly. Clone size is shown for a subset of rows, as once, few, many or a class of expanded clone.

CDR3nt: TGCGCCAGCAGCCAAGATAGCCAGGGTTACACTGAAGCTTTCTTT
CDR3aa: CASSQDSQGYTEAFF
j_gene: TRBJ1-1
d_gene: .
v_gene: TRBV4-3
abundance: few

CDR3nt: TGTGCCAGCAGTTACTCGAAGGGAGTTGAGACCCAGTACTTC
CDR3aa: CASSYSKGVETQYF
j_gene: TRBJ2-5
d_gene: .
v_gene: TRBV6-6
abundance: .

CDR3nt: TGCGCCAGCAGCCAGCGCTGGTTGGATGAAAAACTGTTTTTT
CDR3aa: CASSQRWLDEKLFF
j_gene: TRBJ1-4
d_gene: .
v_gene: TRBV4-3
abundance: few

CDR3nt: TGTGCCAGCAGCGTAGGCGGGACTAGCGGACATACGCAGTATTTT
CDR3aa: CASSVGGTSGHTQYF
j_gene: TRBJ2-3
d_gene: TRBD2
v_gene: TRBV9
abundance: .

CDR3nt: TGTGCCATCAGTGAGTCGTGGAGGGGAGGAAACAATCAGCCCCAGCATTTT
CDR3aa: CAISESWRGGNNQPQHF
j_gene: TRBJ1-5
d_gene: .
v_gene: TRBV10-3
abundance: .

CDR3nt: TGCAGTGCGGAGACAGTTCGGTCCTACGAGCAGTACTTC
CDR3aa: CSAETVRSYEQYF
j_gene: TRBJ2-7
d_gene: .
v_gene: TRBV20-1
abundance: many

CDR3nt: TGTGCCAGCAGCTCTCAAGAGACCCAGTACTTC
CDR3aa: CASSSQETQYF
j_gene: TRBJ2-5
d_gene: .
v_gene: TRBV6-6
abundance: many

CDR3nt: TGTGCCAGCAGCCGGAGCTCTAATCAGCCCCAGCATTTT
CDR3aa: CASSRSSNQPQHF
j_gene: TRBJ1-5
d_gene: .
v_gene: TRBV3-1
abundance: .

CDR3nt: TGTGCCAGCACTACAGACTCTGGAAACACCATATATTTT
CDR3aa: CASTTDSGNTIYF
j_gene: TRBJ1-3
d_gene: .
v_gene: TRBV6-2/TRBV6-3
abundance: .

CDR3nt: TGCAGCGGGACTAGGGGGGTCTACGAGCAGTACTTC
CDR3aa: CSGTRGVYEQYF
j_gene: TRBJ2-7
d_gene: .
v_gene: TRBV29-1
abundance: many

CDR3nt: TGTGCCAGCAGTTACGCGACAGCCACAGATACGCAGTATTTT
CDR3aa: CASSYATATDTQYF
j_gene: TRBJ2-3
d_gene: .
v_gene: TRBV6-2/TRBV6-3
abundance: few

CDR3nt: TGTGCCAGTAGCCCTTCTCGCAATCAGCCCCAGCATTTT
CDR3aa: CASSPSRNQPQHF
j_gene: TRBJ1-5
d_gene: .
v_gene: TRBV19
abundance: .

CDR3nt: TGCGCCAGCAGTGACGGGGGAGTCGGCACAGATACGCAGTATTTT
CDR3aa: CASSDGGVGTDTQYF
j_gene: TRBJ2-3
d_gene: .
v_gene: TRBV10-2
abundance: many

CDR3nt: TGTGCCAGCAGTGGCGGAGGGAAAAACACCGGGGAGCTGTTTTTT
CDR3aa: CASSGGGKNTGELFF
j_gene: TRBJ2-2
d_gene: .
v_gene: TRBV27
abundance: few

CDR3nt: TGTGCCAGCAGTGAAGGACAGGGGGAGGCCAAAAACATTCAGTACTTC
CDR3aa: CASSEGQGEAKNIQYF
j_gene: TRBJ2-4
d_gene: TRBD1
v_gene: TRBV6-1
abundance: .

CDR3nt: TGCGCCAGCAGCCAAGACAGGAACTATGGCTACACCTTC
CDR3aa: CASSQDRNYGYTF
j_gene: TRBJ1-2
d_gene: .
v_gene: TRBV4-3
abundance: many

CDR3nt: TGTGCAGACGGGGGCTACACCTTC
CDR3aa: CADGGYTF
j_gene: TRBJ1-2
d_gene: .
v_gene: TRBV2
abundance: few

CDR3nt: TGTGCCAGCAGTCCGCGGAGGGACGTGAGCACCGGGGAGCTGTTTTTT
CDR3aa: CASSPRRDVSTGELFF
j_gene: TRBJ2-2
d_gene: .
v_gene: TRBV12-3/TRBV12-4
abundance: few

CDR3nt: TGCAGTGCTCGGGACAGTCGTAACTATGGCTACACCTTC
CDR3aa: CSARDSRNYGYTF
j_gene: TRBJ1-2
d_gene: TRBD1
v_gene: TRBV20-1
abundance: .

CDR3nt: TGTGCCAGCAGTGAATTTGGTGGGAATTCACCCCTCCACTTT
CDR3aa: CASSEFGGNSPLHF
j_gene: TRBJ1-6
d_gene: .
v_gene: TRBV25-1
abundance: few

CDR3nt: TGCAGTGCTAGATTGACTAGCGGGGCGACCACAGATACGCAGTATTTT
CDR3aa: CSARLTSGATTDTQYF
j_gene: TRBJ2-3
d_gene: TRBD2
v_gene: TRBV20-1
abundance: many

CDR3nt: TGCGCCAGCAGCCTCGCAGGGACAGGGCCGAACACTGAAGCTTTCTTT
CDR3aa: CASSLAGTGPNTEAFF
j_gene: TRBJ1-1
d_gene: TRBD1
v_gene: TRBV4-1
abundance: .

CDR3nt: TGTGCCAGCAGTTTATACCCTACAGGGGTCGAGACCCAGTACTTC
CDR3aa: CASSLYPTGVETQYF
j_gene: TRBJ2-5
d_gene: TRBD1
v_gene: TRBV27
abundance: .

CDR3nt: TGCGCCAGCAGCCAAGATTTGTTCCGAGGGGGGGTTACTGAAGCTTTCTTT
CDR3aa: CASSQDLFRGGVTEAFF
j_gene: TRBJ1-1
d_gene: .
v_gene: TRBV4-3
abundance: many

CDR3nt: TGCGCCAGCAGCCAAGATAGGGAGGGAGACAATGAGCAGTTCTTC
CDR3aa: CASSQDREGDNEQFF
j_gene: TRBJ2-1
d_gene: TRBD2
v_gene: TRBV4-1
abundance: few

CDR3nt: TGTGCCAGCACAGAGGGGGGCTCGAATGAAAAACTGTTTTTT
CDR3aa: CASTEGGSNEKLFF
j_gene: TRBJ1-4
d_gene: .
v_gene: TRBV7-6
abundance: .

CDR3nt: TGTGCCAGCAGTCGAAGGAACGGCAATCAGCCCCAGCATTTT
CDR3aa: CASSRRNGNQPQHF
j_gene: TRBJ1-5
d_gene: .
v_gene: TRBV28
abundance: few

CDR3nt: TGTGCCAGCAGTTGGGTAGCGGGGCACACCGGGGAGCTGTTTTTT
CDR3aa: CASSWVAGHTGELFF
j_gene: TRBJ2-2
d_gene: TRBD2
v_gene: TRBV6-2/TRBV6-3
abundance: .